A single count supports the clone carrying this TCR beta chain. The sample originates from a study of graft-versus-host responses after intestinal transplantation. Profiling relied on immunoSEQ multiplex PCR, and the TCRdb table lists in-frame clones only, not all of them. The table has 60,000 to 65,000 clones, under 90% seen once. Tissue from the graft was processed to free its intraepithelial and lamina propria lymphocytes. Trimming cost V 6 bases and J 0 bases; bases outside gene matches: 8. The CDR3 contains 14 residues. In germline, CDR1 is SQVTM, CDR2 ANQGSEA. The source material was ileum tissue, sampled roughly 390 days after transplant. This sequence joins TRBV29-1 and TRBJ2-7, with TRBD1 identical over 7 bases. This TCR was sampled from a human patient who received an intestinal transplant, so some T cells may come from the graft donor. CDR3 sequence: CSVMDRPSSYEQYF. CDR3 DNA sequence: TGCAGCGTGATGGACAGGCCAAGCTCCTACGAGCAGTACTTC.